The next 14 T cell receptor beta chains were all read from a single sample in a study of shared clonotypes between healthy human individuals. Profiled with immunoSEQ multiplex PCR; TCRdb holds only in-frame clones, not every one. The sample holds some 2 million clones, about 95% seen once. The naive CD8 subset, CD45RO-negative cells positively selected for CCR7, excluded terminally differentiated effector memory CD45RA+ cells. Sequenced input: naive CD8+ T cells sorted from blood. These receptor sequences come from a man between 18 and 29 years old in good health.

V is TRBV11-2 and J is TRBJ2-5, with D perhaps assigned TRBD1 or TRBD2 (5 bases each). The ends were cut back, 5 bases at V and 3 bases at J, with 13 bases in the middle. Germline-derived CDR1 and CDR2 are SGHAT and FQNNGV. This CDR3 is 14 amino acids long. The CDR3: CASSDGWGKETQYF. The CDR3 DNA follows: TGTGCCAGCAGCGACGGGTGGGGGAAAGAGACCCAGTACTTC.

The chain carries TRBV4-3 and TRBJ2-1, with 8 bases identical to TRBD1. V trimming: 1 base; J trimming: 5 bases; junction bases outside the gene matches: 7. Per germline, CDR1 LGHNA and CDR2 YSLEER. This CDR3 has 16 amino acids. The CDR3 reads CASSQGRDRINNEQFF. DNA of the CDR3: TGCGCCAGCAGCCAAGGCCGGGACAGGATAAACAATGAGCAGTTCTTC.

The CDR3 DNA follows: TGTGCCAGCACCCCCCGACAGATCCAAGAGACCCAGTACTTC. It yields the protein CASTPRQIQETQYF. This rearrangement joins TRBV7-9 to TRBJ2-5; maybe TRBD1 (5 bases). The germline V and J ends were trimmed by 7 bases and 1 base, with 13 bases remaining between them. The CDR3 is 14 amino acids. CDR1 and CDR2 from the germline V gene are SEHNR and FQNEAQ (reference sequence).

This chain joins TRBV5-5 and TRBJ1-5; D remains ambiguous. Trimming cost V 2 bases and J 0 bases, with 9 bases left between them. The CDR3 totals 15 residues. Germline V CDR1 and CDR2: SGHKS, YYEKEE (reference sequence). CDR3 protein: CASSFERGSNQPQHF. The CDR3, as DNA: TGTGCCAGCAGCTTCGAACGAGGTAGCAATCAGCCCCAGCATTTT.

V and J are TRBV5-5 and TRBJ2-2; TRBD2 matches 7 bases. Germline V CDR1 and CDR2: SGHKS, YYEKEE (reference sequence). This CDR3 has 14 residues. V shed 6 bases and J 4 bases; nucleotides not matched to a gene: 6. CDR3 nucleotides: TGTGCCAGCATCCCTGGCGGGGGCACCGGGGAGCTGTTTTTT. It yields the protein CASIPGGGTGELFF.

This chain connects TRBV28 to TRBJ2-5; 12 bases are a match to TRBD1. Germline V lookup: CDR1 MDHEN, CDR2 SYDVKM. CDR3 size: 17 residues. V was pared by 6 bases and J by 2 bases, with 10 bases of the junction left unmatched. This CDR3 is CASSLEWGQGAQETQYF. CDR3 nucleotides: TGTGCCAGCAGCCTAGAGTGGGGACAGGGGGCTCAAGAGACCCAGTACTTC.

With respect to this clone: The sample carries other DNA sequences with the same CDR3. The chain carries TRBV28 and TRBJ2-7; D is uncertain. CDR3 size: 13 residues. Germline V gene data show CDR1 as MDHEN and CDR2 as SYDVKM. With 6 bases removed from V and 0 bases from J, the gap between germline ends came to 9 bases. In nucleotides, the CDR3 is TGTGCCAGCAGCCCCACAAGCTCCTACGAGCAGTACTTC. Translation: CASSPTSSYEQYF.

Remarks on this clone: Other DNA sequences of this sample code for an identical CDR3. The chain joins TRBV27 to TRBJ2-1, with TRBD1 matching over 7 bases. Trimming cost V 6 bases and J 4 bases; bases outside gene matches: 3. In germline, CDR1 is MNHEY, CDR2 SMNVEV (reference sequence). The CDR3 runs 13 residues. CDR3 region: CASSPGQYNEQFF. CDR3 DNA: TGTGCCAGCAGCCCGGGACAGTACAATGAGCAGTTCTTC.

This sequence joins TRBV9 and TRBJ1-5; 9 bases line up with TRBD1. The CDR3 contains 15 residues. Germline-derived CDR1 and CDR2 are SGDLS and YYNGEE. V was clipped by 3 bases and J by 2 bases; unmatched bases: 3. The CDR3 reads CASSEGTGRNQPQHF. The CDR3 DNA follows: TGTGCCAGCAGCGAAGGGACAGGGCGCAATCAGCCCCAGCATTTT.

This chain uses TRBV2 with TRBJ2-1, with 9 bases matching TRBD2. Germline V CDR1 and CDR2: SNHLY, FYNNEI. The CDR3 spans 16 residues. J gave up 4 bases and V 1 base, and 5 bases lay outside the gene matches. The CDR3 DNA follows: TGTGCCAGCAGTGAAGAGGTAGCGGGAGCTTACAATGAGCAGTTCTTC. It is translated as CASSEEVAGAYNEQFF.

In its sample, this clone was seen once. The CDR3 coding sequence is TGTGCCAGCAGTCTAGAACGGGGACTAGCGGGAGGAGAAGAGACCCAGTACTTC. The encoded protein is CASSLERGLAGGEETQYF. This chain links TRBV2 with TRBJ2-5, with 15 bases aligning to TRBD2. The V gene end was trimmed by 5 bases and the J gene end by 3 bases; junction bases not matched to a gene: 10. There are 18 residues in the CDR3. Germline CDR1 reads SNHLY; CDR2 reads FYNNEI.

This chain uses TRBV5-4 with TRBJ2-1; TRBD1 matches at 8 bases. CDR3 size: 13 residues. Germline CDR1 SGHNT, CDR2 YYREEE (reference sequence). The trim removed 6 bases at V and 8 bases at J, leaving 7 bases unmatched. For the CDR3, the DNA is TGTGCCAGCACCTACGACAGGGGACATGAGCAGTTCTTC. It translates to CASTYDRGHEQFF.

The J gene is TRBJ1-6, the V gene TRBV7-9; the D is unclear. Trimming pared 0 bases from V and 10 bases from J, leaving 16 bases between. The CDR3 covers 16 residues. The germline gives CDR1 SEHNR, CDR2 FQNEAQ (reference sequence). The CDR3 loop reads CASSLARVDRRSPLHF. The CDR3 DNA sequence: TGTGCCAGCAGCTTAGCGCGAGTGGACCGGAGATCACCCCTCCACTTT.

This clone was counted once. This chain links TRBV27 with TRBJ2-3, with 9 nucleotides matching TRBD2. V lost 5 bases, J lost 4 bases, and 13 bases stayed unmatched. The CDR3 totals 17 residues. CDR1 and CDR2 (germline): MNHEY, SMNVEV (reference sequence). CDR3 protein: CASSPLYSGGGSDTQYF. In nucleotides, the CDR3 is TGTGCCAGCAGTCCCCTCTATAGCGGGGGCGGGTCAGATACGCAGTATTTT.